The present T cell receptor beta chain was sequenced within a study of CD8+ T cells in alopecia areata. Concerning this clone: The target antigen is unknown.

Following RNA extraction, reverse transcription yielded cDNA that acted as the sequencing template. The assay was immunoSEQ multiplex PCR, and TCRdb's table has in-frame clones only and misses some. The table includes about 110,000 clones, 45% to 70% detected once. Findings and caveats of the study: Relative to normal scalp, lesional scalp, especially alopecia totalis/universalis, showed higher clonality.

The V gene lost 4 bases and the J gene lost 1 base, with 16 bases spanning the gap. Germline CDR1 reads MNHNY; CDR2 reads SVGAGI (reference sequence). The CDR3 is 16 amino acids. The sequenced material came from CD8+ T cells sorted from blood. This chain joins TRBV6-6 and TRBJ1-1; D unclear. This sequence originates from a human donor in good health. CDR3 amino acids: CASSFNQGFRNTEAFF. The CDR3 bases are TGTGCCAGCAGTTTCAACCAAGGTTTTAGGAACACTGAAGCTTTCTTT.